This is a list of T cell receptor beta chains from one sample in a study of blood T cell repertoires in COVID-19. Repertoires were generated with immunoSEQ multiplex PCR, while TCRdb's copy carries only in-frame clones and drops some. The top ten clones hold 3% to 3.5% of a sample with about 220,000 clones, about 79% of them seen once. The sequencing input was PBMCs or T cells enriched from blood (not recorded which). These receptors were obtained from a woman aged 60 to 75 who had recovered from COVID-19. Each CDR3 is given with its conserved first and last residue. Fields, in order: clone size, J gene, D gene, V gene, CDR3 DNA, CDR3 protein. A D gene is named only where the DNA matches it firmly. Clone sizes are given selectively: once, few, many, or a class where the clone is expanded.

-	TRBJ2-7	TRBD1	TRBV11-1	TGTGCCAGCAGCTTCCCGGGACAGACCTACGAGCAGTACTTC	CASSFPGQTYEQYF
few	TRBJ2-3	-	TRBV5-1	TGCGCCAGCAGCCTCCCTTCCTTGGATACGCAGTATTTT	CASSLPSLDTQYF
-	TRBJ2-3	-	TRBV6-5	TGTGCCAGCACCCAAGCTTCTAGCACAGATACGCAGTATTTT	CASTQASSTDTQYF
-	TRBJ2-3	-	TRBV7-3	TGTGCCAGCAGCCCTCTAGGGGGGGCAGATACGCAGTATTTT	CASSPLGGADTQYF
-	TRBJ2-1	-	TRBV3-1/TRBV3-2	TGTGCCAGCAGCCAAGTAGGGGGCAATGAGCAGTTCTTC	CASSQVGGNEQFF
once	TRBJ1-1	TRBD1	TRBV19	TGTGCCAGTAGTATGGGAGGACAGGGGGCTCTGAACACTGAAGCTTTCTTT	CASSMGGQGALNTEAFF
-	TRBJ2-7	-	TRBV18	TGTGCCAGCTCACCACCGGGAGGGGGATTACTGACCTACGAGCAGTACTTC	CASSPPGGGLLTYEQYF
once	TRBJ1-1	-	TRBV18	TGTGCCAGCTCACCAGTCCAGGGCTCCACTGAAGCTTTCTTT	CASSPVQGSTEAFF
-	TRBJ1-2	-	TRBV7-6	TGTGCCAGCAGCCAGGGTAGGGAGGGATATGGCTACACCTTC	CASSQGREGYGYTF
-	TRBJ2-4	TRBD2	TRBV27	TGTGCCAGCCAGAAGGATCTAGCGGAAAACATTCAGTACTTC	CASQKDLAENIQYF
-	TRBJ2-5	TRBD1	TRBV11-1	TGTGCCAGCAGCCTGGGACAGGGCCAAGAGACCCAGTACTTC	CASSLGQGQETQYF
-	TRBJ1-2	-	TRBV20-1	TGCAGTGCTCGCCAGGACTATGGCTACACCTTC	CSARQDYGYTF
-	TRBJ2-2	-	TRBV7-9	TGTGCCAGCAGCCAACGGGAGACAGACACCGGGGAGCTGTTTTTT	CASSQRETDTGELFF
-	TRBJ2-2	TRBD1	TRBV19	TGTGCCAGTAAGCCGCCGGGACAGGGTAGGACCGGGGAGCTGTTTTTT	CASKPPGQGRTGELFF
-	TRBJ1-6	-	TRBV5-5	TGTGCCAGCAGCTTGTTAGGCAGGGACTCTTCACCCCTCCACTTT	CASSLLGRDSSPLHF
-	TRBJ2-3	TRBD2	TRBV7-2	TGTGCCAGCAGCTTCCTAGCGGGAGGGCCTTTAGATACGCAGTATTTT	CASSFLAGGPLDTQYF
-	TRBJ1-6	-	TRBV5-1	TGCGTCAGCAGCTTGGTATCAGCGGATCGCCATAATTCACCCCTCCACTTT	CVSSLVSADRHNSPLHF
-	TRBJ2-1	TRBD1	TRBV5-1	TGCGCCAGCAGCCTCTCAGGAGGACAGGTAATGAATGAGCAGTTCTTC	CASSLSGGQVMNEQFF
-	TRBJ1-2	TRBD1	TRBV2	TGTGCCAGCAGTCCGGGACAGCCAACCCCGGGTGGCTACACCTTC	CASSPGQPTPGGYTF
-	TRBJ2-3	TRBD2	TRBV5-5	TGTGCCAGCAGCTTGCACATTAGCGGGAGAAATACGCAGTATTTT	CASSLHISGRNTQYF
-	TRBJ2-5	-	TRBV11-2	TGTGCCAGCAGCCAAGGAGGGCCTGAAGAGACCCAGTACTTC	CASSQGGPEETQYF
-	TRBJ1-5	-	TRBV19	TGTGCCAGTAGTATGAACGGGATCTCGGGGAATCAGCCCCAGCATTTT	CASSMNGISGNQPQHF
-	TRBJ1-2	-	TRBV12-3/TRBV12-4	TGTGCCAGCACGAGAGGAGGCCTCCGGGGCTACACCTTC	CASTRGGLRGYTF
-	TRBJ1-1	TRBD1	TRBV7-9	TGTGCCAGCAGATGGGGACAGGGCAACACTGAAGCTTTCTTT	CASRWGQGNTEAFF
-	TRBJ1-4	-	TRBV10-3	TGTGCCATCAGTGAGTCGACTCGGCAGTCAACTAATGAAAAACTGTTTTTT	CAISESTRQSTNEKLFF
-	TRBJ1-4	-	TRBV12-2	TGTGCAAGTCGCTTAGGCGTGACATCCCCGTTTTTT	CASRLGVTSPFF
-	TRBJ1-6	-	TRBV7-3	TGTGCCAGCAGCTTAAGGCGGCCTAATTCACCCCTCCACTTT	CASSLRRPNSPLHF
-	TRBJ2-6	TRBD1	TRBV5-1	TGCGCCAGCAGCACCGGACAGGGTGTAAGCTCTGGGGCCAACGTCCTGACTTTC	CASSTGQGVSSGANVLTF
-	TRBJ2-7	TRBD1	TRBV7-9	TGTGCCAGCACCAGGGACAGAGCCTACGAGCAGTACTTC	CASTRDRAYEQYF
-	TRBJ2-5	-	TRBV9	TGTGCCAGCAGCGTGAGACAGGATCAAGAGACCCAGTACTTC	CASSVRQDQETQYF
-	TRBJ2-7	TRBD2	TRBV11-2	TGTGCCAGCAGCTTAGGGCCTGGGGGGACTAGTTCCTACGAGCAGTACTTC	CASSLGPGGTSSYEQYF
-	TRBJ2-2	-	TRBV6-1	TGTGCCAGCAGTGAGAAGTTTGGCGGTAACACCGGGGAGCTGTTTTTT	CASSEKFGGNTGELFF
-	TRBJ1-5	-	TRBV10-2	TGCGCCAGCAGTGCAACGGGACTCTTTTCCAATCAGCCCCAGCATTTT	CASSATGLFSNQPQHF
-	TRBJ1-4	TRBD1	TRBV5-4	TGTGCCAGCAGCTTTGGGACAGGGGGGACTAATGAAAAACTGTTTTTT	CASSFGTGGTNEKLFF
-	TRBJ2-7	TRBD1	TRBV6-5	TGTGCCAGCAGTCGCGAAGGACAGGGGGCCTACGAGCAGTACTTC	CASSREGQGAYEQYF
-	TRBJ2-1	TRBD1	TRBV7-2	TGTGCCAGCAGCTTATGGGGGACAGGGTCCCTTCTCTCCTACAATGAGCAGTTCTTC	CASSLWGTGSLLSYNEQFF
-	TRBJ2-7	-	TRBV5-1	TGCGCCAGCAGCCCAGGGGGGAGTGACTACGAGCAGTACTTC	CASSPGGSDYEQYF
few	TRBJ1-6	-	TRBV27	TGTGCCAGCAGTTTAGGGGTCAGGGAATTCTCACCCCTCCACTTT	CASSLGVREFSPLHF
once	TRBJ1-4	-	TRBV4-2	TGTGCCAGCAGCCAAGATATAGGAGTTGAAAAACTGTTTTTT	CASSQDIGVEKLFF
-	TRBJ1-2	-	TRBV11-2	TGTGCCAGCAGCTTAGATCGAGCGGGGCAGGGCTATGGCTACACCTTC	CASSLDRAGQGYGYTF
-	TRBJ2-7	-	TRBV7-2	TGTGCCAGCAGCCAAGTACTAGTTTCCTACGAGCAGTACTTC	CASSQVLVSYEQYF
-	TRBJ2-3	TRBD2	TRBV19	TGTGCCAGTCGGCGGGAGATCACAGATACGCAGTATTTT	CASRREITDTQYF